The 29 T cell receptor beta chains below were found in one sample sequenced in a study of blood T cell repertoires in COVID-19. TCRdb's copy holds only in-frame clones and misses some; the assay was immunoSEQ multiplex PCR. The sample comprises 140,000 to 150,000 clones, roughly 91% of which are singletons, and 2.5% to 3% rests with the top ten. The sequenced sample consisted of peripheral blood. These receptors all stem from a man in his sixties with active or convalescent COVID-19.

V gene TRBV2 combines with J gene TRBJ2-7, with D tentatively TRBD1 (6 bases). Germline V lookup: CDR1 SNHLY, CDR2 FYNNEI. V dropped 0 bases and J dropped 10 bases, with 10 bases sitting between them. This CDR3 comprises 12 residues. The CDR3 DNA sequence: TGTGCCAGCAGTGAAGCCTGGGGACACCAGTACTTC. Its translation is CASSEAWGHQYF.

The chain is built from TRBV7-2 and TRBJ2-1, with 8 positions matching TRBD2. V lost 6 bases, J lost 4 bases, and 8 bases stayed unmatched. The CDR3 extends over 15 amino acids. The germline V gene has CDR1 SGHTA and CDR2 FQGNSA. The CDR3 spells CASRLLAGVYNEQFF. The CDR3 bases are TGTGCCAGCAGGCTGCTAGCGGGCGTTTACAATGAGCAGTTCTTC.

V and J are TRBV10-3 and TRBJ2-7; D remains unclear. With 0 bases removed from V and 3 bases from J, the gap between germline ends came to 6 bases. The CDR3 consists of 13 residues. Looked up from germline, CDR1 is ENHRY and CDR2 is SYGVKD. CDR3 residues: CAISESGSYEQYF. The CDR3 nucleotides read TGTGCCATCAGTGAGTCGGGCAGCTACGAGCAGTACTTC.

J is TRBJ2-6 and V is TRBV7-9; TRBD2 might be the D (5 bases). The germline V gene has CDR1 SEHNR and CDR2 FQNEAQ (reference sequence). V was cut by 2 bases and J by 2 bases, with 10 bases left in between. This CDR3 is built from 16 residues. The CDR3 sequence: CASSLRSRAGANVLTF. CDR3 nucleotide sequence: TGTGCCAGCAGCTTAAGGTCGAGGGCTGGGGCCAACGTCCTGACTTTC.

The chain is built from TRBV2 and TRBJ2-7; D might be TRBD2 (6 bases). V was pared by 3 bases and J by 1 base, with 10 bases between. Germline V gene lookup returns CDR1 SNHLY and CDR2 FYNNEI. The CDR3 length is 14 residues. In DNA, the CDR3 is TGTGCCAGCAGTGATGGTGGGGGGTCCTACGAGCAGTACTTC. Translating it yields CASSDGGGSYEQYF.

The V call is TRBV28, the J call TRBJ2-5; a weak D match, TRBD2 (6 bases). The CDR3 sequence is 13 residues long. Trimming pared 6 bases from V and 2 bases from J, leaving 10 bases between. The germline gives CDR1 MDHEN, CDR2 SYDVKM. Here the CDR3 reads CASSSGLQETQYF. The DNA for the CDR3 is TGTGCCAGCAGCTCCGGACTACAAGAGACCCAGTACTTC.

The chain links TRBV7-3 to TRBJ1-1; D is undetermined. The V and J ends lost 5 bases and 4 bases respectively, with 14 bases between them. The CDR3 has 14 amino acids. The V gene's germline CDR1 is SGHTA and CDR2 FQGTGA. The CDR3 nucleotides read TGTGCCAGCAGCCTCGCCGAGTCGGGCACTGAAGCTTTCTTT. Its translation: CASSLAESGTEAFF.

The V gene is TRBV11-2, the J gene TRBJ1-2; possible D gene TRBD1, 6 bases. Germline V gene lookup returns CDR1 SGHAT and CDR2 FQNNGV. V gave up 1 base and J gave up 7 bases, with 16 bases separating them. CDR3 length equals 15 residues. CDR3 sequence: CASSLGTEPGGGYTF. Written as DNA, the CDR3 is TGTGCCAGCAGCTTAGGGACAGAGCCTGGAGGTGGCTACACCTTC.

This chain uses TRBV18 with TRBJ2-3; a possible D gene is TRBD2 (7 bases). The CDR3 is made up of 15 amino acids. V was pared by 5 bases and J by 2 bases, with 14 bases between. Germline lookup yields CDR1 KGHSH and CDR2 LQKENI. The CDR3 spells CASSSTGGATDTQYF. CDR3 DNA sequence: TGTGCCAGCTCAAGCACGGGGGGCGCCACAGATACGCAGTATTTT.

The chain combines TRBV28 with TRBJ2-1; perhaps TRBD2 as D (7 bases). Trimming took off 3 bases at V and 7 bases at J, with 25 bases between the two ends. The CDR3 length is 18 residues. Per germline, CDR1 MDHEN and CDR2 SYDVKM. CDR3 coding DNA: TGTGCCAGCAGTTTTCAGGGAGTTGGCAGGGGAGGGTTAAATGAGCAGTTCTTC. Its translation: CASSFQGVGRGGLNEQFF.

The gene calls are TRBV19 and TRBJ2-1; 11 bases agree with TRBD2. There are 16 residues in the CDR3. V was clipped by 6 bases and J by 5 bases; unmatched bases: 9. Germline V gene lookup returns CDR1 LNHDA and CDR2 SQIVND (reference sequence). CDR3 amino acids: CASRKSGLADHNEQFF. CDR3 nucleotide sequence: TGTGCCAGTAGGAAATCGGGACTAGCGGACCACAATGAGCAGTTCTTC.

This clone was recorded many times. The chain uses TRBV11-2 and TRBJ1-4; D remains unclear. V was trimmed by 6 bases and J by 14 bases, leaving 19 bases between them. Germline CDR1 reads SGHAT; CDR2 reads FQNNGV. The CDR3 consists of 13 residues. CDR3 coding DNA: TGTGCCAGCAGACGGGCGGGGTTTGGAAAGCTGTTTTTT. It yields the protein CASRRAGFGKLFF.

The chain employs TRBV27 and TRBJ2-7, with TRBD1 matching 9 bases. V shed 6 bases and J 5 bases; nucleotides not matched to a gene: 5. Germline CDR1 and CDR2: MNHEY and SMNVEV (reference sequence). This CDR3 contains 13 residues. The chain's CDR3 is CASRRDREDEQYF. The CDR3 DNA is TGTGCCAGCAGAAGGGACAGGGAGGACGAGCAGTACTTC.

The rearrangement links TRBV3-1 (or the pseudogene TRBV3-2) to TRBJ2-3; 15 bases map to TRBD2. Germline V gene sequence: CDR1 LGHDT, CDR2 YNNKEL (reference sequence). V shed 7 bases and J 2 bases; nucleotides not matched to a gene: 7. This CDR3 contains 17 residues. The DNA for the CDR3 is TGTGCCAGCACCGGACTAGCGGGGGGGCTCCCCACAGATACGCAGTATTTT. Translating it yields CASTGLAGGLPTDTQYF.

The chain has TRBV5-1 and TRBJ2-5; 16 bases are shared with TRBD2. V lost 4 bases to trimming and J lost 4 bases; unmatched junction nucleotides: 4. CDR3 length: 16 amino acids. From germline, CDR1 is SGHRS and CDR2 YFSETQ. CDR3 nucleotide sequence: TGCGCCAGCAGCCCAGGGACTAGCGGGGGGGCAGAGACCCAGTACTTC. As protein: CASSPGTSGGAETQYF.

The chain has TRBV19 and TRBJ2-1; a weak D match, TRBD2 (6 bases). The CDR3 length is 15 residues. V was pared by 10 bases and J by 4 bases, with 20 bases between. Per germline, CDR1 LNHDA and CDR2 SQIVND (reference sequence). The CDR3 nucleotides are TGTGCCACCCGCCCTGGCGGGGCACCTTACAATGAGCAGTTCTTC. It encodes CATRPGGAPYNEQFF.

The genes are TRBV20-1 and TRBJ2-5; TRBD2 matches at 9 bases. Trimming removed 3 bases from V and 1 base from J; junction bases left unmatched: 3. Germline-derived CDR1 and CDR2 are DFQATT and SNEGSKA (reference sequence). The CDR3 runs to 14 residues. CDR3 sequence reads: CSASSGGLQETQYF. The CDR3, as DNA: TGCAGTGCTAGTAGCGGGGGACTCCAAGAGACCCAGTACTTC.

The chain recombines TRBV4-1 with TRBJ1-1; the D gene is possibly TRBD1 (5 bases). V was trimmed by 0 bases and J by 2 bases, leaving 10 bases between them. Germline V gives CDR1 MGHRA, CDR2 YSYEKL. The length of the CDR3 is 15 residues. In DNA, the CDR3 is TGCGCCAGCAGCCAAGATTTCAGGGTTAACACTGAAGCTTTCTTT. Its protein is CASSQDFRVNTEAFF.

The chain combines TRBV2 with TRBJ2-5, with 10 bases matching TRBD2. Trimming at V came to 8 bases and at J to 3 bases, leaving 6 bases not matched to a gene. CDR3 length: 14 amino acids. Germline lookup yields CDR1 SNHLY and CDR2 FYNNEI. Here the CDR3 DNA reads TGTGCCAGCCGTCGGAGCGGGGGGGAAGAGACCCAGTACTTC. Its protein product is CASRRSGGEETQYF.

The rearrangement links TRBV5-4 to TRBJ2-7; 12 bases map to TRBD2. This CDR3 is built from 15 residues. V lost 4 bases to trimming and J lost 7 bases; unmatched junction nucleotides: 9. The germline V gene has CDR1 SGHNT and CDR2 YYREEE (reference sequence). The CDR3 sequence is CASSTRTSGTGEQYF. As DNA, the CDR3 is TGTGCCAGCAGCACCAGGACTAGCGGGACGGGGGAGCAGTACTTC. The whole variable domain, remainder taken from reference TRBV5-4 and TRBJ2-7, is ETGVTQSPTHLIKTRGQQVTLRCSSQSGHNTVSWYQQALGQGPQFIFQYYREEENGRGNFPPRFSGLQFPNYSSELNVNALELDDSALYLCASSTRTSGTGEQYFGPGTRLTVT.

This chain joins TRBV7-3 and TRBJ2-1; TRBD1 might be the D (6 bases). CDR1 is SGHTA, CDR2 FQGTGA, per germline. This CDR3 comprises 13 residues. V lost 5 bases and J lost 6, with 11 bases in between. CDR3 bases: TGTGCCAGCAGCAAACAACAGGGCAATGAGCAGTTCTTC. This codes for CASSKQQGNEQFF.

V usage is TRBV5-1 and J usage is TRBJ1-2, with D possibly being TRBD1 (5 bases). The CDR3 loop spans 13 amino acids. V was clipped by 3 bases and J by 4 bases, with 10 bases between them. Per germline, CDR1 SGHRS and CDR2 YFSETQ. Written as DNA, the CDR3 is TGCGCCAGCAGCTCGGAGGGGTTCTATGGCTACACCTTC. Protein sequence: CASSSEGFYGYTF.

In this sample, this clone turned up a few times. For the CDR3, the DNA is TGTGCCAGCAGCCCCCGGGACAGGGGGAGCGAGCAGTACTTC. Its protein is CASSPRDRGSEQYF. The chain links TRBV3-1 (or the pseudogene TRBV3-2) to TRBJ2-7, with 11 bases fitting TRBD1. Germline CDR1 is LGHDT and CDR2 is YNNKEL (reference sequence). CDR3 length: 14 amino acids. V trimming: 4 bases; J trimming: 6 bases; junction bases outside the gene matches: 5.

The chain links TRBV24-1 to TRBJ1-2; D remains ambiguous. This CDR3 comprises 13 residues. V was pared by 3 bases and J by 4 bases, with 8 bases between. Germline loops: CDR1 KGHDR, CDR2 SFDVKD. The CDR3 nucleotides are TGTGCCACCAGTGATACCGGTACCTATGGCTACACCTTC. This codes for CATSDTGTYGYTF.

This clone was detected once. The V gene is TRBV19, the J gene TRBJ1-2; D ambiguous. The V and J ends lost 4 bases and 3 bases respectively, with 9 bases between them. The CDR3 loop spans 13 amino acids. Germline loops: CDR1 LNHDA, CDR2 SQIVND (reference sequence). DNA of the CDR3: TGTGCCAGTAGTAAGGAGGCCGACTATGGCTACACCTTC. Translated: CASSKEADYGYTF.

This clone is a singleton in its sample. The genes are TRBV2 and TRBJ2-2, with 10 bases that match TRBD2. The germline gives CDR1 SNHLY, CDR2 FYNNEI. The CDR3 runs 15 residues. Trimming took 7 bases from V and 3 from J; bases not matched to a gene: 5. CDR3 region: CASTSSGGDTGELFF. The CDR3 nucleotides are TGTGCCAGCACTTCTAGCGGGGGAGACACCGGGGAGCTGTTTTTT.

The CDR3, as DNA: TGTGCCAGCAGCTTGGGGCGACTAGTCGATGAGCAGTTCTTC. This encodes CASSLGRLVDEQFF. The chain links TRBV5-8 to TRBJ2-1, with a tentative D call TRBD2 (6 bases). The CDR3 contains 14 residues. V gave up 0 bases and J gave up 8 bases, with 12 bases separating them. Per germline, CDR1 SGHTS and CDR2 YDEGEE.

CDR3: CASSSWGRGLTEAFF. Here the CDR3 DNA reads TGTGCCAGCAGCTCCTGGGGCAGGGGGCTCACTGAAGCTTTCTTT. The V and J genes are TRBV5-8 and TRBJ1-1; 8 bases fit TRBD1. With 3 bases clipped from V and 4 bases from J, the junction kept 8 bases outside the gene matches. Per germline, CDR1 SGHTS and CDR2 YDEGEE. This CDR3 is 15 amino acids long.

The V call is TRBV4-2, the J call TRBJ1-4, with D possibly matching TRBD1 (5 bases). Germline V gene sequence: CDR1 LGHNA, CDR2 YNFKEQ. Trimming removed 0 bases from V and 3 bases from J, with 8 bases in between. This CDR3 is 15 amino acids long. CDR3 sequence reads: CASSQEGRANEKLFF. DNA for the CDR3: TGTGCCAGCAGCCAAGAGGGCAGGGCTAATGAAAAACTGTTTTTT.